These 25 T cell receptor beta chains were all obtained from the same sample, sequenced in a study of blood T cell repertoires in COVID-19. Repertoires were generated with immunoSEQ multiplex PCR, while TCRdb's copy carries only in-frame clones and drops some. Among tens of thousands of clones listed, about 85% were seen once. Sequencing was done on a sample of peripheral blood. All receptors come from a man older than 75 with acute or convalescent COVID-19.

This clone was picked up one time. This chain links TRBV9 with TRBJ1-3; D is possibly TRBD1 (5 bases). Per the germline V gene, CDR1 is SGDLS and CDR2 is YYNGEE. V gave up 0 bases and J gave up 6 bases, with 16 bases separating them. The CDR3 consists of 16 residues. DNA for the CDR3: TGTGCCAGCAGCGTAGGGGGGGGGACGGAGGTAAACACCATATATTTT. It is translated as CASSVGGGTEVNTIYF.

This chain joins TRBV3-1 (or the pseudogene TRBV3-2) and TRBJ2-5; 11 bases match TRBD2. The CDR3 has 17 amino acids. V dropped 4 bases and J dropped 3; count of bases not matched to a gene: 10. Germline CDR1 is LGHDT and CDR2 is YNNKEL (reference sequence). This CDR3 is CASSPPKSSGGKETQYF. The CDR3 DNA is TGTGCCAGCAGCCCCCCCAAATCTAGCGGGGGGAAAGAGACCCAGTACTTC.

This chain links TRBV6-5 with TRBJ1-2, with D unresolved. Trimming took 7 bases from V and 4 from J, leaving 16 bases between them. The CDR3 is made up of 14 amino acids. Looked up from germline, CDR1 is MNHEY and CDR2 is SVGAGI. CDR3 coding DNA: TGTGCCAGCAATCTAAGAGAGGGCATCTATGGCTACACCTTC. Encoded protein: CASNLREGIYGYTF.

This clone has only a few counts. The chain uses TRBV6-2 or TRBV6-3 and TRBJ2-7; 10 positions agree with TRBD2. Germline CDR1 is MNHEY and CDR2 is SVGEGT. The CDR3 is 15 amino acids. The J segment lost 5 bases and the V segment lost 2 bases, leaving 6 bases of the junction unmatched. In DNA, the CDR3 is TGTGCCAGCAGTTACCAGCGGGGGGGCCGCAACGAGCAGTACTTC. Protein product: CASSYQRGGRNEQYF.

CDR3 bases: TGTGCCAGCTCCCAACGGGACAGACCCTACGAGCAGTACTTC. Translating gives CASSQRDRPYEQYF. V usage is TRBV18 and J usage is TRBJ2-7, with TRBD1 matching over 7 bases. The trim removed 6 bases at V and 2 bases at J, leaving 7 bases unmatched. The CDR3 has 14 residues. The germline gives CDR1 KGHSH, CDR2 LQKENI.

There are a few counts of this clone. The V call is TRBV6-2 or TRBV6-3, the J call TRBJ2-7; 7 bases map to TRBD1. The CDR3 consists of 15 residues. V shed 4 bases and J 2 bases; nucleotides not matched to a gene: 8. The V gene's germline CDR1 is MNHEY and CDR2 SVGEGT. CDR3 coding DNA: TGTGCCAGCAGTTCCCCGGACAGGTTTGCCTACGAGCAGTACTTC. This translates into CASSSPDRFAYEQYF.

V usage is TRBV29-1 and J usage is TRBJ2-7; perhaps TRBD2 as D (6 bases). The CDR3 extends over 13 amino acids. Trimming left V 3 bases short and J 1 base short, with 10 bases between. Germline V gives CDR1 SQVTM, CDR2 ANQGSEA. Here the CDR3 reads CSVEGSGSYEQYF. DNA of the CDR3: TGCAGCGTTGAGGGTAGCGGATCCTACGAGCAGTACTTC.

The chain combines TRBV30 with TRBJ1-3; no reliable D call. Germline V gene sequence: CDR1 GTSNPN, CDR2 SVGIG (reference sequence). The V gene lost 4 bases and the J gene lost 4 bases, with 11 bases spanning the gap. The CDR3 loop spans 13 amino acids. CDR3 amino acids: CAWKRGKGNTIYF. DNA of the CDR3: TGTGCCTGGAAACGAGGGAAAGGAAACACCATATATTTT.

This clone was observed a handful of times. The rearrangement links TRBV5-6 to TRBJ2-7; D might be TRBD1 (6 bases). V was trimmed by 4 bases and J by 0 bases, leaving 14 bases between them. The CDR3 has 15 residues. CDR1 and CDR2 (germline): SGHDT, YYEEEE. CDR3 protein: CASSTWTVLSYEQYF. CDR3 nucleotides: TGTGCCAGCAGCACCTGGACAGTCCTCTCCTACGAGCAGTACTTC.

This clone showed up just a few times. The chain is built from TRBV19 and TRBJ2-2; 9 nucleotides line up with TRBD1. CDR3 size: 14 residues. The J segment lost 7 bases and the V segment lost 6 bases, leaving 6 bases of the junction unmatched. Germline-derived CDR1 and CDR2 are LNHDA and SQIVND (reference sequence). The CDR3 protein is CASRKQGASGELFF. CDR3 sequence (DNA): TGTGCCAGTAGAAAACAGGGGGCAAGCGGGGAGCTGTTTTTT. Supplemented by reference TRBV19 and TRBJ2-2, the full variable domain reads DGGITQSPKYLFRKEGQNVTLSCEQNLNHDAMYWYRQDPGQGLRLIYYSQIVNDFQKGDIAEGYSVSREKKESFPLTVTSAQKNPTAFYLCASRKQGASGELFFGEGSRLTVL.

This chain links TRBV18 with TRBJ2-1, with 9 bases matching TRBD1. V was clipped by 3 bases and J by 0 bases; unmatched bases: 6. Germline lookup yields CDR1 KGHSH and CDR2 LQKENI. The CDR3 consists of 17 residues. The CDR3 DNA reads as TGTGCCAGCTCACCCCTTTCGACAGGGGGCTCCTACAATGAGCAGTTCTTC. It codes for CASSPLSTGGSYNEQFF. Full variable domain (outside the CDR3, taken from reference TRBV18 and TRBJ2-1): NAGVMQNPRHLVRRRGQEARLRCSPMKGHSHVYWYRQLPEEGLKFMVYLQKENIIDESGMPKERFSAEFPKEGPSILRIQQVVRGDSAAYFCASSPLSTGGSYNEQFFGPGTRLTVL.

The chain joins TRBV19 to TRBJ1-2; 9 positions agree with TRBD1. The CDR3 consists of 15 residues. Germline trimming cut 8 bases from V and 4 bases from J; bases unmatched to any gene: 11. Germline V gene data show CDR1 as LNHDA and CDR2 as SQIVND (reference sequence). The CDR3 sequence: CASENRQGGVYGYTF. In DNA, the CDR3 is TGTGCCAGTGAGAACCGACAGGGGGGTGTCTATGGCTACACCTTC. The entire variable domain, with the rest obtained from reference TRBV19 and TRBJ1-2, is as follows: DGGITQSPKYLFRKEGQNVTLSCEQNLNHDAMYWYRQDPGQGLRLIYYSQIVNDFQKGDIAEGYSVSREKKESFPLTVTSAQKNPTAFYLCASENRQGGVYGYTFGSGTRLTVV.

The chain employs TRBV7-9 and TRBJ2-3, with 7 bases matching TRBD1. The V gene's germline CDR1 is SEHNR and CDR2 FQNEAQ (reference sequence). The CDR3 contains 15 residues. After removal of 5 bases from V and 6 bases from J, the junction contained 11 bases not matched to a gene. The CDR3 sequence is CASSRRQGRMDTQYF. The CDR3, as DNA: TGTGCCAGCAGCAGACGACAGGGCCGTATGGATACGCAGTATTTT.

This chain connects TRBV5-1 to TRBJ2-1, with 12 positions matching TRBD2. The trim removed 5 bases at V and 4 bases at J, leaving 7 bases unmatched. In germline, CDR1 is SGHRS, CDR2 YFSETQ. The CDR3 is 16 residues long. CDR3 DNA: TGCGCCAGCAGATTCATACTAGCGGGGGGTTACAATGAGCAGTTCTTC. Translating it yields CASRFILAGGYNEQFF.

CDR3 in DNA: TGTGCCAGTAGTATATCGGGACAGGGAAATCACAACTATGGCTACACCTTC. It yields the protein CASSISGQGNHNYGYTF. The chain links TRBV19 to TRBJ1-2, with TRBD1 matching 9 bases. V was pared by 2 bases and J by 2 bases, with 9 bases of the junction left unmatched. This CDR3 region has 17 residues. Germline CDR1 LNHDA, CDR2 SQIVND (reference sequence).

CDR3 nucleotide sequence: TGTGCCAGCTCACGAAGTCAGGGACAAGAGACCCAGTACTTC. Translating gives CASSRSQGQETQYF. The rearrangement links TRBV18 to TRBJ2-5, with a tentative D call TRBD1 (5 bases). Germline V CDR1 and CDR2: KGHSH, LQKENI. Trimming took 4 bases from V and 2 from J, leaving 11 bases between them. The CDR3 is 14 amino acids. The complete variable domain, with remaining parts taken from reference TRBV18 and TRBJ2-5, reads NAGVMQNPRHLVRRRGQEARLRCSPMKGHSHVYWYRQLPEEGLKFMVYLQKENIIDESGMPKERFSAEFPKEGPSILRIQQVVRGDSAAYFCASSRSQGQETQYFGPGTRLLVL.

This clone was counted only a few times. The chain couples TRBV7-2 to TRBJ1-2; TRBD1 agrees at 7 bases. The CDR3 has 17 residues. Germline values: CDR1 SGHTA, CDR2 FQGNSA. V lost 1 base to trimming and J lost 6 bases; unmatched junction nucleotides: 14. CDR3 coding DNA: TGTGCCAGCAGCTTAGAATTAGGTGATAGACAGGGTAATGGCTACACCTTC. This translates into CASSLELGDRQGNGYTF.

The chain uses TRBV9 and TRBJ2-2, with 7 bases that match TRBD1. Germline V lookup: CDR1 SGDLS, CDR2 YYNGEE. J lost 4 bases, V lost 3 bases, and 9 bases had no gene match. This CDR3 has 16 residues. The CDR3 nucleotides read TGTGCCAGCAGCGCCCCCGGACAGGTGGTCACCGGGGAGCTGTTTTTT. Protein sequence: CASSAPGQVVTGELFF. The full variable domain, rest sourced from reference TRBV9 and TRBJ2-2, is DSGVTQTPKHLITATGQRVTLRCSPRSGDLSVYWYQQSLDQGLQFLIQYYNGEERAKGNILERFSAQQFPDLHSELNLSSLELGDSALYFCASSAPGQVVTGELFFGEGSRLTVL.

The rearrangement uses TRBV5-1 and TRBJ2-2, with no clear D. V lost 1 base and J 0 bases, leaving 10 bases between the germline ends. The CDR3 consists of 16 residues. The germline CDR1 and CDR2 sequences are SGHRS and YFSETQ. CDR3 coding DNA: TGCGCCAGCAGCTTGTCGAGTAAAACGAACACCGGGGAGCTGTTTTTT. Its translation is CASSLSSKTNTGELFF.

The genes are TRBV9 and TRBJ2-1; maybe TRBD2 (6 bases). The CDR3 runs to 15 residues. Germline lookup yields CDR1 SGDLS and CDR2 YYNGEE. V was shortened by 4 bases and J by 6 bases, with 17 bases between the two germline ends. CDR3 sequence reads: CASSPLGTPFNEQFF. CDR3 DNA: TGTGCCAGCAGCCCTCTCGGGACTCCCTTCAATGAGCAGTTCTTC.

In nucleotides, the CDR3 is TGTGCCAGCAGCCAAGATTCCGGACTAGCGGGGCTCCTGTACCAAGAGACCCAGTACTTC. Its protein product is CASSQDSGLAGLLYQETQYF. The chain joins TRBV14 to TRBJ2-5; 12 bases line up with TRBD2. V was clipped by 0 bases and J by 0 bases; unmatched bases: 11. The length of the CDR3 is 20 residues. Germline values: CDR1 SGHDN, CDR2 FVKESK. Full variable domain (outside the CDR3, taken from reference TRBV14 and TRBJ2-5): EAGVTQFPSHSVIEKGQTVTLRCDPISGHDNLYWYRRVMGKEIKFLLHFVKESKQDESGMPNNRFLAERTGGTYSTLKVQPAELEDSGVYFCASSQDSGLAGLLYQETQYFGPGTRLLVL.

V gene TRBV27 combines with J gene TRBJ1-1, with D maybe TRBD1 (5 bases). Germline V gene lookup returns CDR1 MNHEY and CDR2 SMNVEV (reference sequence). Trimming cost V 0 bases and J 1 base, with 12 bases left between them. The CDR3 runs to 16 residues. CDR3 bases: TGTGCCAGCAGTTTATCTCCAGGGAGGGGGAACACTGAAGCTTTCTTT. It encodes CASSLSPGRGNTEAFF.

CDR3 in DNA: TGTGCCAGCAGCTTAGCGGGCAGCTCCAATGAAAAACTGTTTTTT. This sequence encodes CASSLAGSSNEKLFF. J is TRBJ1-4 and V is TRBV7-9; D is unclear. The CDR3 covers 15 residues. Trimming removed 0 bases at V and 5 bases at J, with 10 bases between. Germline V CDR1 and CDR2: SEHNR, FQNEAQ (reference sequence).

The chain recombines TRBV9 with TRBJ1-1; D gene ambiguous. V lost 0 bases to trimming and J lost 1 base, with 7 bases between them. The germline gives CDR1 SGDLS, CDR2 YYNGEE. The CDR3 length is 14 residues. CDR3 residues: CASSVGGPNTEAFF. The CDR3, as DNA: TGTGCCAGCAGCGTAGGAGGTCCGAACACTGAAGCTTTCTTT.

The chain has TRBV25-1 and TRBJ2-2; a weak D match, TRBD2 (6 bases). CDR1 and CDR2 (germline): MGHDK, SYGVNS. The V end lost 6 bases, the J end lost 7 bases, and 12 bases lay between the germline ends. This CDR3 region has 13 residues. DNA for the CDR3: TGTGCCAGCAGCCCGCAAGCGGGCGGGGAGCTGTTTTTT. Protein: CASSPQAGGELFF.